This T cell receptor beta chain was obtained from a study of blood T cells in healthy people across ages. Alongside a J-beta primer mix, a sample-barcoded 5' primer served in a second PCR lasting roughly 7 to 12 cycles. TCRdb recomputed calls from the 5' RACE reads with MiXCR, one row per CDR3 protein. The table shows around 790,000 distinct CDR3 sequences, with approximately 44% occurring only once. CDR1 is SGHRS, CDR2 YFSETQ, per germline. The CDR3 consists of 15 residues. The V gene lost 0 bases and the J gene lost 0 bases, with 9 bases spanning the gap. The material sequenced was blood. The chain carries TRBV5-1 and TRBJ1-1; D unclear. The receptor's source is a man in his 60s in good health. CDR3 nucleotide sequence: TGCGCCAGCAGCTTGGGGGCCCTACTGAACACTGAAGCTTTCTTT. Translated: CASSLGALLNTEAFF.